Given below is one T cell receptor beta chain in context. These data come from a study of a mutant IDH1 vaccine in newly diagnosed glioma. Time point defined: baseline, week 1 (first vaccination visit). Treatment described: pre-vaccination baseline after standard-of-care therapy. The CDR3 runs 16 residues. Germline loops: CDR1 WNHNN, CDR2 SYGVQD (reference sequence). V shed 0 bases and J 2 bases; nucleotides not matched to a gene: 2. The protocol was immunoSEQ multiplex PCR, while the TCRdb copy is restricted to in-frame clones and leaves out a portion. The sample consists of about 98,000 clones, about 87% of them appearing once.

The clonotype comes from a woman aged 50 to 65 with glioma. The chain employs TRBV10-1 and TRBJ2-1; 9 nucleotides align to TRBD2. The sample consisted of PBMCs, taken from a glioma patient treated with radiotherapy, temozolomide or both. The chain's CDR3 is CASSESPSGTYNEQFF. CDR3 DNA sequence: TGCGCCAGCAGTGAGTCGCCTAGCGGGACCTACAATGAGCAGTTCTTC.